This TCR beta chain was observed in a study of T cell responses to AZD1222 COVID-19 vaccine (dated by TCRdb to 2020 to 2022). With respect to the entire study: A total of 230 to 250 trial participants underwent TCR sequencing, of whom some 210 received two doses of AZD1222 and 26 received two doses of the MenACWY control vaccine. Trial participants were enrolled by age into subgroups of 18-55, 56-69 and 70-plus years, and 148, 28 and 57 TCR-sequenced participants, respectively, were included in these subgroups. Overall study results and their limits: Because no samples from the day 14 peak response were available, repertoires could be characterized only after the peak T cell response. In the small 56-69-year group, the increase in depth fell short of significance, most likely because of low power. Only five to seven AZD1222 recipients were SARS-CoV-2 seropositive at baseline, limiting conclusions about previously exposed vaccinees. Spike-specific TCR breadth and depth rose significantly after two AZD1222 doses compared with day 0 and with MenACWY recipients. Vaccine-associated CD4 TCRs spanned the whole spike protein, with dominant responses in regions 160-218 and 743-854. Participants were mostly white British and included more females than males, and it was suggested by the authors that clonal diversity may have been underestimated. Reportedly, almost half of the unique spike-specific TCRs recognized epitopes lying outside the regions that are mutated in the B.1.351 and B.1.1.7 variants.

Cut back by 3 bases and 0 bases, the V and J ends lie 5 bases apart. There are 14 amino acids in the CDR3, from cysteine to phenylalanine inclusive. The retained sequence is limited to the CDR3, 42 bases, with the frame set at the first base. CDR1 SGHTA and CDR2 FQGNSA are derived from the germline V gene. The CDR3 regions of human TCRbeta chains were analyzed by immunosequencing. The authors' pipeline ran thus. TCRs in the repertoires were compared against a reference library of SARS-CoV-2-specific TCRs that had been generated with the MIRA antigen-specificity platform. Breadth meant the fraction of unique TCRs that were SARS-CoV-2-associated, whereas depth meant the fraction of total T cells that were SARS-CoV-2-associated. Using the MIRA data, each spike-specific TCR was mapped to the spike region that the TCR reacts to and placed in a CD4 or CD8 class. Log10-transformed breadth and depth values were compared by one-way ANOVA with Sidak's multiple comparisons tests. The table was pulled from immuneACCESS by TCRdb, which kept in-frame rearrangements only. Such tables lose some clones; where checked, under half of the loss comes from unresolved V genes, and the rest has no known cause. V and J calls and clone size are those listed in that table; D and trimming were worked out from the DNA. Recorded for this sample are tens of thousands of clones; approximately 83% of them occurred a single time. Of the sample, roughly an eighth is held by the ten largest clones.

As for this clone: Its target antigen remains unknown. Per-nucleotide qualities are absent, and no much larger clonotype sits a single base away.

The meaning of the sample's time point label: about 28 days (+/-7) after the second vaccine dose. Because spike-specific TCR depth and breadth did not differ between the two schedules, AZD1222 recipients who got a second dose at roughly 4 weeks were pooled with those who got a second dose at roughly 12 weeks. Vaccinee samples came from UK trials COV001 and COV002, including a single-blind randomized controlled phase 2/3 trial of AZD1222 (ChAdOx1 nCoV-19) in healthy adults. For TCRbeta chain sequencing, PBMC samples from trial participants were taken at day 0 and at day 28 after the second dose. The V gene is TRBV7-2 and the J gene is TRBJ1-4, with the D gene not confidently named. This sample comprised peripheral blood, obtained 28 days after the second AZD1222 dose. The source is an adult who received the AZD1222 COVID-19 vaccine. The nucleotide sequence is TGTGCCAGCAGCTTCGGTACAACTAATGAAAAACTGTTTTTT. Translated, it reads CASSFGTTNEKLFF.